This TCR beta chain was captured in a study of human CD8 memory T cell subsets (dated by TCRdb to about 2020). Context from the whole study: To assess how stem-like (TSTEM), progenitor exhausted-like (TPEX) and effector memory CD8+ T cell subsets are clonally related, the TCRbeta repertoires of these three subsets were compared. Six donors each provided TSTEM, TPEX and effector memory subsets, and TCRbeta repertoires were obtained from all six. Overall study results and their limits: Sequencing was limited to TCRbeta chains, and the repertoire comparisons were based on a handful of donors analyzed with paired t-tests and Bonferroni correction. Normalized Shannon-Wiener diversity was similarly high in TSTEM and TPEX subsets, while effector memory subsets were less diverse by comparison. Both stem-like subsets shared clonotypes with effector memory cells, but TSTEM and TPEX repertoires overlapped minimally, suggesting distinct antigen spectra. Chao1 estimates suggested greater repertoire diversity in TSTEM than in TPEX subsets, potentially reflecting a broader range of specificities.

The CDR3 runs 14 residues from the cysteine to the phenylalanine. There is no recorded DNA. Reading the germline V gene gives CDR1 SGHRS and CDR2 YFSETQ. With no count recorded, this clonotype is classed as medium-sized (0.01 to 0.1%) from frequency. The target of this receptor is not known. A Human TCR Profiling Kit was used to prepare UMI-labeled 5' RACE TCRbeta libraries. Every TCRbeta library was prepared in parallel, with the same number of PCR cycles used for all of the libraries. On the study's bioinformatics: Between about 2,800 and 18,000 functional CDR3beta clonotypes were contained in each TCRbeta library. UMI extraction and consensus assembly used MIGEC 1.2.9, requiring at least three reads per UMI. In-frame CDR3beta repertoires were extracted with MiXCR 3.0.3. Diversity metrics were computed in VDJtools 1.2.1 after downsampling each sample to 42,000 randomly selected UMIs. Repertoire overlap metrics D, R and F2 were calculated in VDJtools for the top 3,000 clones of each sample pair. Reads reprocessed by TCRdb are summarized as one entry per CDR3 protein sequence, and DNA is absent. For this entry, the V and J calls and clone size follow TCRdb and not the study's own pipeline. The table for this sample records 4,500 to 5,500 distinct CDR3 sequences. Roughly a sixth of the sample belongs to the ten largest clones.

Density gradient separation was used to isolate peripheral blood mononuclear cells from buffy coats of healthy donors. In the study, total CD8+ T cells were enriched by negative magnetic separation with EasySep or MojoSort CD8+ T cell isolation kits. An RNeasy Mini Kit was used to extract total RNA from duplicate vials of around 150,000 sorted CD8+ T cells per subset. The PBMCs were used fresh or after being cryopreserved in fetal bovine serum with around 10% DMSO. Fluorescence-activated cell sorting on a FACSAria III was used to sort the CD8+ T cell subsets to purity. Sequencing was performed on CD8+ T cells from PBMCs. Recombination joined TRBV5-1 with TRBJ2-7; TCRdb reports TRBD1, a call that lacks DNA to check it against. This clonotype was obtained from a human donor in good health. The CDR3 reads CASSLTTGSYEQYF.